The 28 T cell receptor beta chains reported below all come from one sample, sequenced in a study of PD-1 blockade in classical Hodgkin lymphoma. Brentuximab vedotin exposure varied, and every patient relapsed after autologous stem cell transplantation. The method was immunoSEQ multiplex PCR; TCRdb's version includes in-frame clones alone and lacks a portion of them. Among about 19,000 clones, around 79% were seen once, and the ten largest hold roughly a sixth. Sequenced here: peripheral blood mononuclear cells (PBMCs), sampled before the second cycle of nivolumab. These receptors were collected from a human donor with classical Hodgkin lymphoma.

This sequence joins TRBV4-1 and TRBJ1-6, with 7 nucleotides matching TRBD1. Trimming cost V 7 bases and J 7 bases; bases outside gene matches: 10. The germline V gene encodes CDR1 MGHRA and CDR2 YSYEKL. This CDR3 spans 15 amino acids. CDR3: CASTHTGDSNSPLHF. The DNA of the CDR3 is TGCGCCAGCACCCACACCGGGGACAGCAATTCACCCCTCCACTTT.

CDR3 residues: CASSLLGHQGSNQPQHF. CDR3 nucleotides: TGTGCCAGCAGTTTATTAGGCCACCAGGGTAGCAATCAGCCCCAGCATTTT. The J gene is TRBJ1-5, the V gene TRBV28, with D perhaps matching TRBD1 (5 bases). V lost 1 base and J 0 bases, leaving 13 bases between the germline ends. Germline CDR1 reads MDHEN; CDR2 reads SYDVKM. The CDR3 covers 17 residues.

The V call is TRBV7-2, the J call TRBJ1-4; 9 positions match TRBD1. Germline assignment: CDR1 SGHTA and CDR2 FQGNSA. V was pared by 0 bases and J by 11 bases, with 7 bases of the junction left unmatched. This CDR3 comprises 15 residues. In DNA form, the CDR3 reads TGTGCCAGCAGCTTAGCTGGGACAGGGAGTAGGAAACTGTTTTTT. This translates into CASSLAGTGSRKLFF.

This chain connects TRBV6-5 to TRBJ2-7, with 11 bases fitting TRBD1. Trimming took 6 bases from V and 7 from J; bases not matched to a gene: 8. CDR3 length equals 14 residues. Germline CDR1 reads MNHEY; CDR2 reads SVGAGI. The DNA of the CDR3 is TGTGCCAGCAGCGTCCGGGACAGGGGGGTGGAGCAGTACTTC. Translated, it gives CASSVRDRGVEQYF.

This clone came up once. The chain joins TRBV6-6 to TRBJ1-4; TRBD1 aligns across 8 bases. The germline V gene has CDR1 MNHNY and CDR2 SVGAGI (reference sequence). After removal of 6 bases from V and 3 bases from J, the junction contained 6 bases not matched to a gene. The CDR3 is 15 residues long. CDR3 protein: CASRDRTGPNEKLFF. CDR3 bases: TGTGCCAGCAGAGACAGGACAGGGCCTAATGAAAAACTGTTTTTT.

The J gene is TRBJ1-1, the V gene TRBV27, with TRBD1 matching over 9 bases. With 5 bases clipped from V and 5 bases from J, the junction kept 9 bases outside the gene matches. CDR3 length equals 15 residues. Germline CDR1 reads MNHEY; CDR2 reads SMNVEV (reference sequence). In DNA form, the CDR3 reads TGTGCCAGCAGTCAATACAGGGGGCCGGGGACTGAAGCTTTCTTT. Translated, it gives CASSQYRGPGTEAFF.

This clone was counted only a few times. The genes are TRBV9 and TRBJ1-2; D is ambiguous. In germline, CDR1 is SGDLS, CDR2 YYNGEE. The CDR3 runs to 15 residues. Deletions cut 0 bases from V and 4 bases from J, with 13 bases between. The CDR3 bases are TGTGCCAGCAGCGTAGGGAGAGAAAGAGGCTATGGCTACACCTTC. Its protein is CASSVGRERGYGYTF.

This chain uses TRBV21-1 with TRBJ2-7. TRBV21-1 is designated a pseudogene. This CDR3 contains 17 residues. CDR3 residues: CASSKVVVGRESAEQYF. CDR3 bases: TGTGCCAGCAGCAAAGTAGTAGTCGGAAGGGAATCCGCCGAGCAGTACTTC.

The V call is TRBV19, the J call TRBJ1-4; 9 nucleotides agree with TRBD1. CDR3 size: 14 residues. V trimming: 10 bases; J trimming: 7 bases; junction bases outside the gene matches: 10. Germline V CDR1 and CDR2: LNHDA, SQIVND (reference sequence). The CDR3 loop reads CAIGTGTGSEKLFF. CDR3 nucleotides: TGTGCCATCGGCACCGGGACAGGGAGTGAAAAACTGTTTTTT.

This chain uses TRBV19 with TRBJ1-2; the D is unclear. V was pared by 5 bases and J by 4 bases, with 5 bases between. CDR1 is LNHDA and CDR2 is SQIVND in the germline V gene (reference sequence). The CDR3 runs 11 residues. The CDR3 region has the DNA TGTGCCAGTAGTTGGGGCTATGGCTACACCTTC. It translates to CASSWGYGYTF.

V usage is TRBV5-4 and J usage is TRBJ2-1, with unresolved D. This CDR3 comprises 13 residues. CDR1 is SGHNT, CDR2 YYREEE, per germline (reference sequence). The V end was cut by 5 bases, the J end by 4 bases, with 10 bases between. The DNA for the CDR3 is TGTGCCAGCAGTTTTGGTGGGTACAATGAGCAGTTCTTC. This gives the protein CASSFGGYNEQFF.

CDR3 region: CASYQPGFTGELFF. The CDR3 nucleotides are TGTGCCAGTTACCAACCAGGGTTCACCGGGGAGCTGTTTTTT. The chain uses TRBV19 and TRBJ2-2; possible D gene TRBD1, 5 bases. Trimming shortened V by 8 bases and J by 4 bases, and 14 bases separated the two germline ends. Germline-derived CDR1 and CDR2 are LNHDA and SQIVND (reference sequence). The CDR3 consists of 14 residues.

This clone came up once. This chain connects TRBV5-4 to TRBJ2-1; possible D gene TRBD2, 5 bases. Trimming removed 3 bases from V and 7 bases from J, with 14 bases in between. Per the germline V gene, CDR1 is SGHNT and CDR2 is YYREEE (reference sequence). The CDR3 sequence is 14 residues long. The CDR3 region has the DNA TGTGCCAGCAGCTACCTTGGAACTAGGAATGAGCAGTTCTTC. It codes for CASSYLGTRNEQFF.

This rearrangement joins TRBV15 to TRBJ1-1; D unclear. Trimming took off 3 bases at V and 6 bases at J, with 14 bases between the two ends. This CDR3 comprises 14 residues. Germline V lookup: CDR1 LNHNV, CDR2 YYDKDF (reference sequence). Here the CDR3 DNA reads TGTGCCACCAGCAGCTCCCGGACGGGCTCTGAAGCTTTCTTT. Residues: CATSSSRTGSEAFF.

J is TRBJ1-2 and V is TRBV28; no reliable D call. The V end was cut by 4 bases, the J end by 0 bases, with 6 bases between. CDR3 size: 13 residues. Germline CDR1 reads MDHEN; CDR2 reads SYDVKM. The CDR3 region is CASSWAANYGYTF. CDR3 sequence (DNA): TGTGCCAGCAGTTGGGCGGCTAACTATGGCTACACCTTC.

The chain recombines TRBV25-1 with TRBJ1-5; possibly TRBD1 for D (6 bases). Per the germline V gene, CDR1 is MGHDK and CDR2 is SYGVNS. CDR3 length equals 14 residues. Trimming removed 6 bases from V and 3 bases from J, with 12 bases in between. This CDR3 reads CASRETGNNQPQHF. DNA for the CDR3: TGTGCCAGCAGGGAAACAGGGAACAATCAGCCCCAGCATTTT.

The rearrangement joins TRBV10-2 to TRBJ1-1, with D uncertain. This CDR3 region has 15 residues. The germline V gene encodes CDR1 WSHSY and CDR2 SAAADI. V was cut by 3 bases and J by 3 bases, with 14 bases left in between. The CDR3 protein is CASSDGLGGDTEAFF. The CDR3 region has the DNA TGCGCCAGCAGTGACGGACTTGGAGGTGACACTGAAGCTTTCTTT.

The chain joins TRBV6-1 to TRBJ2-7; 11 bases line up with TRBD1. Per the germline V gene, CDR1 is MNHNS and CDR2 is SASEGT. Trimming at V came to 11 bases and at J to 0 bases, leaving 6 bases not matched to a gene. The CDR3 runs to 14 residues. The CDR3 sequence is CALHGTGGSYEQYF. The CDR3 nucleotides read TGTGCCCTTCATGGGACAGGGGGCTCCTACGAGCAGTACTTC.

This clone occurred once. V usage is TRBV5-1 and J usage is TRBJ2-7; D may be TRBD1 (6 bases). Germline lookup yields CDR1 SGHRS and CDR2 YFSETQ. Deletions cut 2 bases from V and 5 bases from J, with 17 bases between. The CDR3 consists of 15 residues. CDR3 protein: CASSFGRGQIHEQYF. DNA of the CDR3: TGCGCCAGCAGCTTCGGCAGGGGACAAATCCACGAGCAGTACTTC.

The chain links TRBV28 to TRBJ1-1; D is ambiguous. The CDR3 is 16 residues long. CDR1 MDHEN and CDR2 SYDVKM come from the germline V gene. V was clipped by 4 bases and J by 0 bases, with 15 bases between them. The CDR3 spells CASSSRKFFMNTEAFF. The CDR3, as DNA: TGTGCCAGCAGTTCGAGAAAGTTCTTCATGAACACTGAAGCTTTCTTT.

CDR3 residues: CASWWKASTDTQYF. The CDR3 region has the DNA TGTGCCAGCTGGTGGAAGGCTAGCACAGATACGCAGTATTTT. The V gene is TRBV27, the J gene TRBJ2-3; D is ambiguous. CDR1 and CDR2 (germline): MNHEY, SMNVEV (reference sequence). Trimming left V 8 bases short and J 0 bases short, with 12 bases between. The CDR3 extends over 14 amino acids.

The CDR3 is CAWSPQGNEKLFF. The CDR3 bases are TGTGCCTGGAGTCCACAGGGAAATGAAAAACTGTTTTTT. J is TRBJ1-4 and V is TRBV30, with D possibly being TRBD1 (6 bases). Looked up from germline, CDR1 is GTSNPN and CDR2 is SVGIG (reference sequence). The CDR3 covers 13 residues. Trimming removed 2 bases at V and 5 bases at J, with 9 bases between. The full variable domain, with the rest looked up from reference TRBV30 and TRBJ1-4, is SQTIHQWPATLVQPVGSPLSLECTVEGTSNPNLYWYRQAAGRGLQLLFYSVGIGQISSEVPQNLSASRPQDRQFILSSKKLLLSDSGFYLCAWSPQGNEKLFFGSGTQLSVL.

The gene calls are TRBV11-2 and TRBJ2-2; 7 bases line up with TRBD1. The germline V gene encodes CDR1 SGHAT and CDR2 FQNNGV. V gave up 5 bases and J gave up 3 bases; unmatched junction bases: 12. The CDR3 consists of 17 residues. The CDR3 coding sequence is TGTGCCAGCAGCCCAATCCAGCGGCAGGGGGACACCGGGGAGCTGTTTTTT. Translating gives CASSPIQRQGDTGELFF. Combining the CDR3 with reference TRBV11-2 and TRBJ2-2 gives the whole variable domain EAGVAQSPRYKIIEKRQSVAFWCNPISGHATLYWYQQILGQGPKLLIQFQNNGVVDDSQLPKDRFSAERLKGVDSTLKIQPAKLEDSAVYLCASSPIQRQGDTGELFFGEGSRLTVL.

V is TRBV5-5 and J is TRBJ1-1, with TRBD1 as a possible D gene (5 bases). Trimming took 4 bases from V and 3 from J, leaving 19 bases between them. The CDR3 is 16 amino acids. CDR1 SGHKS and CDR2 YYEKEE come from the germline V gene (reference sequence). The CDR3 coding sequence is TGTGCCAGCAGCCCGGAGGCAGGGAGGAAGGACACTGAAGCTTTCTTT. As protein: CASSPEAGRKDTEAFF.

The chain is built from TRBV7-2 and TRBJ2-1; TRBD2 matches at 12 bases. V shed 5 bases, J shed 4 bases, and the junction held 6 bases outside the gene matches. The CDR3 covers 16 residues. Germline V gene lookup returns CDR1 SGHTA and CDR2 FQGNSA. The CDR3 sequence: CASSATSGGIYNEQFF. Written as DNA, the CDR3 is TGTGCCAGCAGCGCCACTAGCGGGGGGATTTACAATGAGCAGTTCTTC.

This clone has a handful of counts. The rearrangement joins TRBV20-1 to TRBJ2-5, with D maybe TRBD2 (5 bases). The CDR3 spans 11 residues. Germline assignment: CDR1 DFQATT and CDR2 SNEGSKA (reference sequence). V was pared by 5 bases and J by 7 bases, with 11 bases between. CDR3 sequence (DNA): TGCAGTGCTGGTTCCGCGGGGACCCAGTACTTC. Its translation: CSAGSAGTQYF.

The chain links TRBV5-5 to TRBJ2-7; 9 positions agree with TRBD1. With 4 bases clipped from V and 6 bases from J, the junction kept 8 bases outside the gene matches. This CDR3 is 14 amino acids long. Germline values: CDR1 SGHKS, CDR2 YYEKEE (reference sequence). DNA of the CDR3: TGTGCCAGCAGCCCGCCGACAGGGGGAGGCGAGCAGTACTTC. Its protein product is CASSPPTGGGEQYF.

The CDR3 protein is CASSPTNLDVSGNTIYF. The DNA for the CDR3 is TGTGCCAGCAGCCCCACAAATTTGGACGTGTCTGGAAACACCATATATTTT. The chain joins TRBV11-2 to TRBJ1-3; D uncertain. The V gene lost 5 bases and the J gene lost 1 base, with 18 bases spanning the gap. CDR3 length: 17 amino acids. Germline lookup yields CDR1 SGHAT and CDR2 FQNNGV.